The 9 T cell receptor beta chains given below trace back to one sample, sequenced in a study of T cell changes during pregnancy in multiple sclerosis (dated by TCRdb to between 2018 and 2020). The library came from the immunoSEQ multiplex PCR assay. Imported from immuneACCESS, the table was reduced by TCRdb to in-frame sequences with V and J called. These copies leave out some clones; in studies compared against another copy, an unresolved V gene accounts for under half, and the cause of the remainder is not known. The table for this sample lists about 49,000 clones; 85% to 95% of them were counted only once. The ten largest make up approximately 5.5% of the sample. Sequencing was performed on CD8+ T cells from peripheral blood mononuclear cells, taken before pregnancy. All receptors derive from a female donor with multiple sclerosis, enrolled in a pregnancy study.

The rearrangement uses TRBV28 and TRBJ2-7, with TRBD2 matching 9 bases. J lost 0 bases, V lost 3 bases, and 6 bases had no gene match. The germline CDR1 and CDR2 sequences are MDHEN and SYDVKM. The CDR3 totals 16 residues. CDR3 coding DNA: TGTGCCAGCAGTTTGGATTCGACTAGCGGCTCCTACGAGCAGTACTTC. It codes for CASSLDSTSGSYEQYF.

The chain uses TRBV7-9 and TRBJ2-7; 8 bases are shared with TRBD2. The CDR3 is 13 amino acids. V dropped 0 bases and J dropped 5; count of bases not matched to a gene: 0. The germline gives CDR1 SEHNR, CDR2 FQNEAQ (reference sequence). The CDR3 DNA is TGTGCCAGCAGCTTAGCCGGGGGGGACGAGCAGTACTTC. Protein: CASSLAGGDEQYF.

The J gene is TRBJ1-1, the V gene TRBV6-1; a weak D match, TRBD1 (6 bases). With 7 bases removed from V and 4 bases from J, the gap between germline ends came to 19 bases. The germline CDR1 and CDR2 sequences are MNHNS and SASEGT. The CDR3 runs to 15 residues. The CDR3 here is CASIKPQGRGTEAFF. The DNA for the CDR3 is TGTGCCAGCATTAAACCACAGGGTAGAGGCACTGAAGCTTTCTTT.

The rearrangement links TRBV13 to TRBJ2-7, with TRBD1 matching over 7 bases. This CDR3 has 15 residues. CDR1 and CDR2 (germline): PRHDT, FYEKMQ (reference sequence). V lost 4 bases, J lost 0 bases, and 6 bases stayed unmatched. The CDR3 DNA sequence: TGTGCCAGCAGCTCTATCAGGGGGAGCTCCTACGAGCAGTACTTC. Residues: CASSSIRGSSYEQYF.

The V call is TRBV5-1, the J call TRBJ2-4, with 9 bases aligning to TRBD2. The CDR3 runs to 17 residues. Germline assignment: CDR1 SGHRS and CDR2 YFSETQ. The J segment lost 1 base and the V segment lost 4 bases, leaving 9 bases of the junction unmatched. The CDR3: CASSPEWREGAKNIQYF. CDR3 DNA: TGCGCCAGCAGCCCTGAATGGCGGGAGGGGGCCAAAAACATTCAGTACTTC. Supplemented by reference TRBV5-1 and TRBJ2-4, the full variable domain reads KAGVTQTPRYLIKTRGQQVTLSCSPISGHRSVSWYQQTPGQGLQFLFEYFSETQRNKGNFPGRFSGRQFSNSRSEMNVSTLELGDSALYLCASSPEWREGAKNIQYFGAGTRLSVL.

V usage is TRBV7-6 and J usage is TRBJ1-1, with 10 bases aligning to TRBD1. Trimming took 4 bases from V and 5 from J; bases not matched to a gene: 10. Per germline, CDR1 SGHVS and CDR2 FNYEAQ. The CDR3 loop spans 16 amino acids. Written as DNA, the CDR3 is TGTGCCAGCAGCTCCGCACTCGACAGGGGGCATACTGAAGCTTTCTTT. This codes for CASSSALDRGHTEAFF.

The chain links TRBV19 to TRBJ2-1; TRBD2 agrees at 11 bases. The CDR3 length is 14 residues. With V trimmed by 5 bases and J by 5 bases, 2 bases remained unmatched. Germline values: CDR1 LNHDA, CDR2 SQIVND (reference sequence). CDR3 in amino acids: CASSQLAGDNEQFF. In nucleotides, the CDR3 is TGTGCCAGTAGTCAACTAGCGGGGGACAATGAGCAGTTCTTC.

This chain links TRBV10-3 with TRBJ2-7; 11 bases line up with TRBD2. J lost 3 bases, V lost 3 bases, and 1 base had no gene match. Germline CDR1 and CDR2: ENHRY and SYGVKD. CDR3 length equals 14 residues. Here the CDR3 DNA reads TGTGCCATCAGTGATGGGACTAGCGGCTACGAGCAGTACTTC. Its translation is CAISDGTSGYEQYF.

This rearrangement joins TRBV2 to TRBJ2-1; maybe TRBD2 (6 bases). Germline values: CDR1 SNHLY, CDR2 FYNNEI. V was trimmed by 8 bases and J by 7 bases, leaving 18 bases between them. This CDR3 has 14 residues. The CDR3 spells CASPAGSRGNEQFF. CDR3 in DNA: TGTGCCAGCCCGGCCGGGTCTCGGGGGAATGAGCAGTTCTTC.